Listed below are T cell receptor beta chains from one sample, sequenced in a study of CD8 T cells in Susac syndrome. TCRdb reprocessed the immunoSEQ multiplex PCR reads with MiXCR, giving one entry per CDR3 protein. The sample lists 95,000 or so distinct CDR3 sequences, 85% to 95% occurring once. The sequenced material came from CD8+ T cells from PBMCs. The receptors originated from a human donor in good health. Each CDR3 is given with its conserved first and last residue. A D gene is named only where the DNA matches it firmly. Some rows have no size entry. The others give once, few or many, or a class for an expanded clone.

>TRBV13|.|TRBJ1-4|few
CASSWTTGREKLFF
TGTGCCAGCAGCTGGACAACCGGTCGCGAAAAACTGTTTTTT
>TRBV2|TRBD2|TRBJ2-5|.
CASDPSGGARETQYF
TGTGCCAGCGATCCTAGCGGGGGGGCCCGGGAGACCCAGTACTTC
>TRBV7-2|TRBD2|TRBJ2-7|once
CASSPRGRGDYSYEQYF
TGTGCCAGCAGCCCACGGGGGCGGGGGGACTACTCCTACGAGCAGTACTTC
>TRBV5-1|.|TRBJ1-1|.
CASTRAGNTEAFF
TGCGCCAGCACGCGTGCAGGGAACACTGAAGCTTTCTTT
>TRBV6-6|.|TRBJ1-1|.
CASSASGKNTEAFF
TGTGCCAGCAGTGCTTCAGGAAAGAACACTGAAGCTTTCTTT
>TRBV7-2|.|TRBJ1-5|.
CASSLWGGPRDQPQHF
TGTGCCAGCAGCCTATGGGGGGGGCCGAGAGATCAGCCCCAGCATTTT
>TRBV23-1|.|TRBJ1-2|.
CASSHGRDKYGYTF
TGCGCCAGCAGTCACGGACGGGATAAATATGGCTACACCTTC
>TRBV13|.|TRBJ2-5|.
CASSWGRGAKTQYF
TGTGCCAGCAGCTGGGGGAGGGGGGCCAAGACCCAGTACTTC
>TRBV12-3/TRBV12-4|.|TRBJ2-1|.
CASTPDSYNEQFF
TGTGCCAGCACTCCGGACAGCTACAATGAGCAGTTCTTC
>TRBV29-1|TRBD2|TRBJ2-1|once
CSVAFSGGINEQFF
TGCAGCGTTGCGTTTAGCGGGGGGATCAATGAGCAGTTCTTC
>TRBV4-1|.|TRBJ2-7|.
CASSQGVYYEQYF
TGCGCCAGCAGCCAAGGGGTCTACTACGAGCAGTACTTC
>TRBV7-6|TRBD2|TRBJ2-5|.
CASSLTRAGVMETQYF
TGTGCCAGCAGCTTGACGAGAGCGGGGGTCATGGAGACCCAGTACTTC
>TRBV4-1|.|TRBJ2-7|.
CASSPGRSSSYEQYF
TGCGCCAGCAGCCCCGGACGGTCGAGCTCCTACGAGCAGTACTTC
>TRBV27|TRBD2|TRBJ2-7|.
CASGAGGYEQYF
TGTGCCAGCGGAGCGGGGGGATACGAGCAGTACTTC
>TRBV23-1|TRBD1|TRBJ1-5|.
CASSQIGTGKQPQHF
TGCGCCAGCAGTCAAATCGGGACAGGGAAACAGCCCCAGCATTTT
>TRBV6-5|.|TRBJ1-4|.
CASSQGVGEEKLFF
TGTGCCAGCAGTCAGGGCGTGGGGGAGGAAAAACTGTTTTTT
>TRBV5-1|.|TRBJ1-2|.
CASSLGRTRLSYTF
TGCGCCAGCAGCTTGGGACGCACCCGCTTGAGCTACACCTTC
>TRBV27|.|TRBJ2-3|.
CASSFIGAGGPHDTQYF
TGTGCCAGCAGTTTTATAGGGGCGGGCGGGCCCCACGATACGCAGTATTTT
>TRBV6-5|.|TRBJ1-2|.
CASSDLYGYTF
TGTGCCAGCAGTGACCTATATGGCTACACCTTC
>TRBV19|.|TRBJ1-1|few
CASRTGGTEAFF
TGTGCCAGTAGGACAGGTGGGACTGAAGCTTTCTTT
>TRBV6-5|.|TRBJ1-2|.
CASSYARQSYGYTF
TGTGCCAGCAGTTACGCCAGACAGTCCTATGGCTACACCTTC
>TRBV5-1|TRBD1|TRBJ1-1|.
CASSDPGQGFNTEAFF
TGCGCCAGCAGCGACCCGGGACAGGGGTTCAACACTGAAGCTTTCTTT
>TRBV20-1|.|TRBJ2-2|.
CSATDSFTGELFF
TGCAGTGCTACCGACAGTTTCACCGGGGAGCTGTTTTTT
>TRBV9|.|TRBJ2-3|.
CASSVSGGHSTDTQYF
TGTGCCAGCAGCGTATCCGGGGGACATAGCACAGATACGCAGTATTTT
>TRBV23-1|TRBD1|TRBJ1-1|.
CASSPTDRPDTEAFF
TGCGCCAGCAGTCCCACGGACAGGCCTGACACTGAAGCTTTCTTT
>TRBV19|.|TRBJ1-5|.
CASKVGTRRLEQPQHF
TGTGCCAGTAAAGTAGGTACAAGAAGGCTGGAACAGCCCCAGCATTTT
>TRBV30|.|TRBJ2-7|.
CAWSSGRNYEQYF
TGTGCCTGGAGTAGTGGACGAAACTACGAGCAGTACTTC
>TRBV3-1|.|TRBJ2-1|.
CASRPPGSSYNEQFF
TGTGCCAGCAGGCCACCGGGATCCTCCTACAATGAGCAGTTCTTC
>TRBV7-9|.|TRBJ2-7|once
CASSLPGDLYEQYF
TGTGCCAGCAGCTTACCAGGGGACCTCTACGAGCAGTACTTC